The 18 T cell receptor beta chains listed next were all sequenced from one sample in a study of vaccination and CD4 T cells after COVID-19. Sequenced with the Oncomine TCR Beta short-read assay was DNA taken from cultured CD4+ T cells. Investigators isolated genomic DNA from cultured CD4+ T cells. TCRdb used MiXCR to reprocess the PCR reads, holding one entry per CDR3 protein. The sample includes around 10,000 distinct CDR3 sequences, about two fifths seen only once; the top ten take roughly 21%. Treatment noted: roughly 11-day PBMC culture with coronavirus spike peptide pools or control peptides (ViraFEST assay). Samples of CD4+ T cells were obtained from the unexposed donor before the COVID-19 pandemic (2011-2018). Their cognate antigens are unknown. Sequencing used CD4+ T cells from blood, cultured in vitro. These receptors were obtained from a human donor in good health.

This clonotype was recorded a few times. J is TRBJ2-7 and V is TRBV7-9; D might be TRBD1 (5 bases). CDR1 and CDR2 from the germline V gene are SEHNR and FQNEAQ (reference sequence). The CDR3 spans 13 residues. V lost 1 base to trimming and J lost 3 bases, with 7 bases between them. CDR3 in amino acids: CASSLGGLYEQYF. CDR3 sequence (DNA): TGTGCCAGCAGCTTAGGGGGCCTCTACGAGCAGTACTTC.

This clonotype has a handful of counts. The chain employs TRBV20-1 and TRBJ2-5, with unresolved D. Trimming cost V 4 bases and J 1 base, with 16 bases left between them. The CDR3 sequence is 15 residues long. Germline-derived CDR1 and CDR2 are DFQATT and SNEGSKA (reference sequence). The chain's CDR3 is CSANKDPDTQETQYF. Here the CDR3 DNA reads TGCAGTGCTAACAAAGACCCCGACACCCAAGAGACCCAGTACTTC.

The chain links TRBV19 to TRBJ1-1, with D possibly matching TRBD1 (6 bases). V lost 10 bases and J lost 1, with 13 bases in between. CDR1 is LNHDA and CDR2 is SQIVND in the germline V gene (reference sequence). The CDR3 is made up of 13 amino acids. The CDR3 bases are TGTGCCACCTCGGGACACTCGAACACTGAAGCTTTCTTT. Its protein product is CATSGHSNTEAFF. The full variable domain, in which reference TRBV19 and TRBJ1-1 provide the parts outside the CDR3, is DGGITQSPKYLFRKEGQNVTLSCEQNLNHDAMYWYRQDPGQGLRLIYYSQIVNDFQKGDIAEGYSVSREKKESFPLTVTSAQKNPTAFYLCATSGHSNTEAFFGQGTRLTVV.

The V call is TRBV6-1, the J call TRBJ1-1; possibly TRBD1 for D (6 bases). This CDR3 contains 13 residues. The ends were cut back, 6 bases at V and 1 base at J, with 9 bases in the middle. The V gene's germline CDR1 is MNHNS and CDR2 SASEGT. The CDR3 sequence: CASRQGTNTEAFF. The CDR3 region has the DNA TGTGCCAGCAGACAGGGAACGAACACTGAAGCTTTCTTT.

The rearrangement uses TRBV2 and TRBJ2-6, with 10 nucleotides matching TRBD1. This CDR3 comprises 17 residues. J lost 2 bases, V lost 5 bases, and 6 bases had no gene match. Germline CDR1 and CDR2: SNHLY and FYNNEI. The CDR3 nucleotides read TGTGCCAGCAGTATAAGGACAGGGGGGACTGGGGCCAACGTCCTGACTTTC. It codes for CASSIRTGGTGANVLTF. Combining the CDR3 with reference TRBV2 and TRBJ2-6 gives the whole variable domain EPEVTQTPSHQVTQMGQEVILRCVPISNHLYFYWYRQILGQKVEFLVSFYNNEISEKSEIFDDQFSVERPDGSNFTLKIRSTKLEDSAMYFCASSIRTGGTGANVLTFGAGSRLTVL.

The count of this clonotype is one. The rearrangement joins TRBV28 to TRBJ1-2; D unresolved. The CDR3 has 13 residues. V lost 2 bases and J 3 bases, leaving 7 bases between the germline ends. The germline V gene has CDR1 MDHEN and CDR2 SYDVKM. CDR3 loop: CASSLREDYGYTF. CDR3 in DNA: TGTGCCAGCAGTTTAAGGGAAGACTATGGCTACACCTTC.

V gene TRBV29-1 combines with J gene TRBJ2-7, with D unresolved. This CDR3 is built from 10 residues. Germline CDR1 and CDR2: SQVTM and ANQGSEA. V lost 4 bases to trimming and J lost 3 bases, with 4 bases between them. The CDR3 loop reads CSVVYYEQYF. DNA for the CDR3: TGCAGCGTTGTTTACTACGAGCAGTACTTC.

This clonotype was seen a few times. The V gene is TRBV7-9, the J gene TRBJ2-7, with D possibly TRBD2 on 5 matching bases. Germline V gene sequence: CDR1 SEHNR, CDR2 FQNEAQ (reference sequence). V was shortened by 5 bases and J by 0 bases, with 14 bases between the two germline ends. The CDR3 runs to 15 residues. CDR3 bases: TGTGCCAGCAGCCCCCCCCCGGGAAGCTCCTACGAGCAGTACTTC. Translation gives CASSPPPGSSYEQYF.

This clonotype has just a few counts. This chain joins TRBV6-1 and TRBJ2-2, with unresolved D. Germline assignment: CDR1 MNHNS and CDR2 SASEGT. This CDR3 is 16 amino acids long. V was clipped by 5 bases and J by 7 bases, with 20 bases between them. CDR3 sequence: CASSLARLTKGGELFF. DNA of the CDR3: TGTGCCAGCAGTCTGGCGCGACTGACCAAGGGCGGGGAGCTGTTTTTT.

This clonotype was detected a few times. V gene TRBV6-1 combines with J gene TRBJ1-5; the D is unclear. This CDR3 contains 17 residues. The V and J ends lost 5 bases and 0 bases respectively, with 17 bases between them. Germline V gene lookup returns CDR1 MNHNS and CDR2 SASEGT. The CDR3 sequence is CASSPQTPGRSNQPQHF. CDR3 coding DNA: TGTGCCAGCAGTCCTCAGACCCCGGGCCGTAGCAATCAGCCCCAGCATTTT.

The chain employs TRBV20-1 and TRBJ2-2; D is possibly TRBD2 (6 bases). The CDR3 covers 12 residues. V gave up 1 base and J gave up 10 bases, with 10 bases separating them. CDR1 and CDR2 (germline): DFQATT, SNEGSKA (reference sequence). The CDR3 here is CSARVGGMELFF. Written as DNA, the CDR3 is TGCAGTGCTAGAGTGGGGGGAATGGAGCTGTTTTTT.

This clonotype is deemed large. CDR3 region: CASSPGLAGDSQPQHF. Written as DNA, the CDR3 is TGTGCCAGTAGCCCTGGGCTGGCGGGGGATAGTCAGCCCCAGCATTTT. The chain employs TRBV19 and TRBJ1-5, with D possibly being TRBD1 (5 bases). V lost 6 bases to trimming and J lost 6 bases, with 21 bases between them. Per germline, CDR1 LNHDA and CDR2 SQIVND (reference sequence). The CDR3 is 16 residues long.

The chain joins TRBV7-8 to TRBJ2-4, with 7 positions matching TRBD1. This CDR3 is 18 amino acids long. Germline V CDR1 and CDR2: SGHVS, FQNEAQ. Trimming at V came to 3 bases and at J to 0 bases, leaving 11 bases not matched to a gene. Here the CDR3 reads CASSFIGTAPVAKNIQYF. CDR3 DNA: TGTGCCAGCAGCTTTATTGGGACAGCACCCGTAGCCAAAAACATTCAGTACTTC.

The V and J genes are TRBV5-4 and TRBJ2-7; D could derive from TRBD1 or TRBD2 (5 bases each). Deletions cut 5 bases from V and 0 bases from J, with 15 bases between. The CDR3 spans 15 residues. Germline CDR1 and CDR2: SGHNT and YYREEE (reference sequence). The CDR3 reads CASSLLGEPSYEQYF. In DNA, the CDR3 is TGTGCCAGCAGTTTGTTGGGGGAGCCCTCCTACGAGCAGTACTTC. Full variable domain (missing parts from reference TRBV5-4 and TRBJ2-7): ETGVTQSPTHLIKTRGQQVTLRCSSQSGHNTVSWYQQALGQGPQFIFQYYREEENGRGNFPPRFSGLQFPNYSSELNVNALELDDSALYLCASSLLGEPSYEQYFGPGTRLTVT.

The chain has TRBV5-4 and TRBJ2-1; D remains unclear. CDR3 length: 14 residues. CDR1 is SGHNT, CDR2 YYREEE, per germline (reference sequence). Trimming took off 4 bases at V and 0 bases at J, with 8 bases between the two ends. CDR3 sequence (DNA): TGTGCCAGCAGCCTGCCGGGCTCCTACAATGAGCAGTTCTTC. It translates to CASSLPGSYNEQFF.

Here the CDR3 DNA reads TGCAGCGTTGAAGGGATATCCGGGACTAGCGGGAGGGCCGAGACCCAGTACTTC. This gives the protein CSVEGISGTSGRAETQYF. The chain is built from TRBV29-1 and TRBJ2-5, with 16 positions matching TRBD2. Germline assignment: CDR1 SQVTM and CDR2 ANQGSEA. Trimming took 1 base from V and 5 from J; bases not matched to a gene: 10. This CDR3 contains 18 residues.

The CDR3 region is CASSIYRGDAEQYF. The CDR3 nucleotides read TGTGCCAGTAGTATATACAGGGGAGACGCCGAGCAGTACTTC. This rearrangement joins TRBV19 to TRBJ2-7; 7 positions agree with TRBD1. Trimming took 2 bases from V and 6 from J; bases not matched to a gene: 7. The CDR3 runs to 14 residues. Germline loops: CDR1 LNHDA, CDR2 SQIVND (reference sequence).

The sample holds a few counts of this clonotype. The V call is TRBV20-1, the J call TRBJ2-5, with D possibly matching TRBD1 (5 bases). The CDR3 runs 12 residues. The germline V gene has CDR1 DFQATT and CDR2 SNEGSKA (reference sequence). The V end lost 3 bases, the J end lost 5 bases, and 10 bases lay between the germline ends. CDR3 DNA: TGCAGTGCTAGGGGGCCAGGGGAGACCCAGTACTTC. It is translated as CSARGPGETQYF.